This T cell receptor beta chain was documented in a study of cytotoxic CD8 clonotypes in ibrutinib-treated CLL. A remark on this clone: Its antigen is undetermined.

Cryopreserved PBMCs yielded approximately 2 micrograms of genomic DNA for TCR beta libraries. The protocol was immunoSEQ multiplex PCR, while the TCRdb copy is restricted to in-frame clones and leaves out a portion. The table has some 200,000 clones, about three quarters seen once. General observations from the study: On treatment, the uncommon public clonotypes contracted or remained stable. Investigators sampled sustained-remission and progressing patients at differing times.

Unmatched junction bases numbered 4, after V lost 0 bases and J lost 4 bases. This CDR3 comprises 16 residues. The germline gives CDR1 MNHEY, CDR2 SVGAGI. This clonotype was sampled from a human donor with chronic lymphocytic leukemia. This chain connects TRBV6-5 to TRBJ2-1; 9 bases are shared with TRBD2. The sequencing here drew on PBMCs, taken after 12 months of ibrutinib treatment. CDR3 amino acids: CASSYSSGRGYNEQFF. CDR3 nucleotide sequence: TGTGCCAGCAGTTACTCTAGCGGGAGAGGATACAATGAGCAGTTCTTC.